These 9 T cell receptor beta chains were all obtained from the same sample, sequenced in a study of T-cell reconstitution after alpha-beta-depleted transplantation in children. Preparation of the TCRbeta library involved a method that used unique molecular identifiers. In TCRdb, the PCR reads were re-called with MiXCR into one record per CDR3 protein. The data hold 530,000 or so distinct CDR3 sequences, with 27% observed a single time. The sequences come from PBMCs, collected before TCRalphabeta/CD19-depleted stem cell transplant. These receptors came from a boy less than two years old with Wiskott-Aldrich syndrome, due to receive a stem cell transplant.

The genes are TRBV30 and TRBJ2-7, with D unresolved. V dropped 4 bases and J dropped 7 bases, with 14 bases sitting between them. This CDR3 has 12 amino acids. CDR1 and CDR2 (germline): GTSNPN, SVGIG (reference sequence). The CDR3 loop is CAWNQNLGEQYF. The CDR3 region has the DNA TGTGCCTGGAATCAAAATTTGGGGGAGCAGTACTTC.

The CDR3 reads CASSPDLRQGIGTGELFF. CDR3 nucleotides: TGCGCCAGCAGCCCTGACCTGCGACAAGGAATCGGCACCGGGGAGCTGTTTTTT. The chain has TRBV5-1 and TRBJ2-2; the D is unclear. Germline V gene lookup returns CDR1 SGHRS and CDR2 YFSETQ. Deletions cut 4 bases from V and 4 bases from J, with 23 bases between. The CDR3 is 18 residues long.

In its sample, this clonotype was seen a few times. J is TRBJ2-1 and V is TRBV5-1; TRBD2 agrees at 8 bases. This CDR3 comprises 18 residues. From germline, CDR1 is SGHRS and CDR2 YFSETQ. Trimming cost V 5 bases and J 0 bases; bases outside gene matches: 13. In nucleotides, the CDR3 is TGCGCCAGCAGGGATTTTACCGGGACTAGGAGCTCCTACAATGAGCAGTTCTTC. Protein: CASRDFTGTRSSYNEQFF.

CDR3 sequence (DNA): TGTGCCAGCAGCACTTTAGCGGGAGGCACCAAGCAGTACTTC. Protein sequence: CASSTLAGGTKQYF. J is TRBJ2-7 and V is TRBV11-2, with 10 positions matching TRBD2. Germline V CDR1 and CDR2: SGHAT, FQNNGV. The length of the CDR3 is 14 residues. V was clipped by 5 bases and J by 8 bases; unmatched bases: 9.

The chain combines TRBV2 with TRBJ2-7, with 12 bases fitting TRBD1. Germline-derived CDR1 and CDR2 are SNHLY and FYNNEI. J lost 3 bases, V lost 4 bases, and 13 bases had no gene match. CDR3 length: 18 residues. The CDR3 is CASSGAAGTGGFHYEQYF. The DNA of the CDR3 is TGTGCCAGCAGTGGAGCTGCCGGGACAGGGGGCTTTCACTACGAGCAGTACTTC. The whole variable domain, filled in from reference TRBV2 and TRBJ2-7, reads EPEVTQTPSHQVTQMGQEVILRCVPISNHLYFYWYRQILGQKVEFLVSFYNNEISEKSEIFDDQFSVERPDGSNFTLKIRSTKLEDSAMYFCASSGAAGTGGFHYEQYFGPGTRLTVT.

On this clonotype: One junction end disagrees with the germline gene, perhaps due to a read error. The gene calls are TRBV5-4 and TRBJ1-3, with TRBD1 as a possible D gene (5 bases). Germline V gives CDR1 SGHNT, CDR2 YYREEE (reference sequence). This CDR3 has 15 amino acids. The CDR3 nucleotides are TGTGCCAGCAGCCAGGGACCGCACTCTGGAAACACCGTATATTTT. This translates into CASSQGPHSGNTVYF.

The chain couples TRBV29-1 to TRBJ2-5; 8 bases match TRBD1. Losses at the gene ends were 7 bases for V and 2 bases for J; bases not matched to a gene: 3. Per germline, CDR1 SQVTM and CDR2 ANQGSEA. The CDR3 is made up of 12 amino acids. CDR3 DNA: TGCAGCGGATACAGGGGGCAAGAGACCCAGTACTTC. Protein sequence: CSGYRGQETQYF.

CDR3 region: CASSLGVGEGEKLFF. DNA of the CDR3: TGTGCCAGCAGCTTAGGGGTGGGGGAGGGCGAAAAACTGTTTTTT. The chain combines TRBV7-8 with TRBJ1-4; maybe TRBD1 (5 bases). The CDR3 loop spans 15 amino acids. Germline assignment: CDR1 SGHVS and CDR2 FQNEAQ. Trimming removed 1 base at V and 8 bases at J, with 14 bases between.

V gene TRBV5-5 combines with J gene TRBJ1-1; 9 bases align to TRBD1. The length of the CDR3 is 15 residues. After removal of 2 bases from V and 4 bases from J, the junction contained 6 bases not matched to a gene. From germline, CDR1 is SGHKS and CDR2 YYEKEE (reference sequence). Here the CDR3 DNA reads TGTGCCAGCAGCTTACAGGGGGCCGGGATCACTGAAGCTTTCTTT. This gives the protein CASSLQGAGITEAFF. The whole variable domain, remainder taken from reference TRBV5-5 and TRBJ1-1, is DAGVTQSPTHLIKTRGQQVTLRCSPISGHKSVSWYQQVLGQGPQFIFQYYEKEERGRGNFPDRFSARQFPNYSSELNVNALLLGDSALYLCASSLQGAGITEAFFGQGTRLTVV.